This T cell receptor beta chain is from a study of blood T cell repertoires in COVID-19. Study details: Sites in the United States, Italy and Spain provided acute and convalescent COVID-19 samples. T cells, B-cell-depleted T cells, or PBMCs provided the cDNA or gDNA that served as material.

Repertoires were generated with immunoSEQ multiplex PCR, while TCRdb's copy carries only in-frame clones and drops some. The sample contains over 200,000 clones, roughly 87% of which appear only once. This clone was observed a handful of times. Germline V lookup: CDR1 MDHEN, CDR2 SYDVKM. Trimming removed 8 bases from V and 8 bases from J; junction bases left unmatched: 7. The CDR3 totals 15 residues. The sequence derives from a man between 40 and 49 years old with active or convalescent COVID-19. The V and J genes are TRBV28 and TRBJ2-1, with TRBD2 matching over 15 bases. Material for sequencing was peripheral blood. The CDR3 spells CASGLGTSGRYEQFF. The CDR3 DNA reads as TGTGCCAGCGGATTAGGGACTAGCGGGAGGTATGAGCAGTTCTTC.